This T cell receptor beta chain originates from a study of blood T cell repertoires in COVID-19 (TCRdb year 2020). Study-level background: Samples covering the acute and convalescent phases of COVID-19 were provided by collaborators in the United States, Italy and Spain. HLA class I and class II types, where available, came from metadata supplied by the sample provider rather than from assay-based typing. A freely available public database, intended as a resource for researchers studying the immune response to SARS-CoV-2, is where the repertoires were released. Samples were obtained from the ongoing ImmuneRACE study (first 160 participants) and from about 1,300 subjects provided by 6 global collaborators. A de-identified subject ID, COVID-19 status, age in years and sex were almost always included in the sample metadata. The prospective study material was composed of cDNA or gDNA derived from T cells, B-cell-depleted T cells, or PBMCs. Subjects who had been exposed to COVID-19, were actively infected with it, or had recovered from it provided the deeply sampled blood TCRbeta repertoires that made up the dataset. What the authors observed across the whole study: The amount of clinical and demographic metadata varied by source and participant and was provided uncurated.

From the cysteine through the phenylalanine, the CDR3 covers 13 amino acids. The DNA shown is the 39-base CDR3, in frame from base 1. CDR1 SGHRS and CDR2 YFSETQ were looked up in the germline V gene. V loses 4 bases, J loses 5 bases, and the germline ends lie 12 bases apart. Whole blood was collected in K2EDTA tubes by collaborating institutions according to the institutions' own protocols. For TCRbeta analysis, collaborator samples were shipped as frozen whole blood, as isolated PBMCs, or as DNA extracted from either sample type. Concerning this clone: The clone's antigen remains unknown. Qualities for individual bases were not recorded, and no much larger clone is one base off.

TCRbeta CDR3 regions were amplified from genomic DNA by means of the immunoSEQ Assay, a bias-controlled multiplex PCR. The source study handled its data this way. The number of nucleated cells in each sample was estimated from the amplification of reference gene primers within the assay. To quantify the absolute abundance of each unique TCRbeta CDR3 rearrangement, sequence reads were collapsed and filtered. Productive Simpson clonality was computed per sample as the square root of Simpson's diversity index over productive rearrangements. TCRdb retrieved this table from immuneACCESS and kept in-frame rearrangements only. Not all clones are present; in checked studies, unresolved V genes account for under half, and no reason is known for the remainder. That table furnishes V, J and clone size, whereas the DNA furnished D and trimming. The sample table records around 61,000 clones; roughly 89% of these occur just once. Approximately 1.5% of the sample comes from the top ten.

This sequence was found in a man aged 55 to 69 with acute or convalescent COVID-19. Source material: peripheral blood. This chain is built from TRBV5-1 and TRBJ1-1; a tentative D call is TRBD1 (5 bases match). The DNA is as follows: TGCGCCAGCAGCCCGCGGGGGTGGACTGAAGCTTTCTTT. Its amino acids are CASSPRGWTEAFF.